The clone carrying this TCR beta chain was counted a few times. The data originate from a study of patients and donors after allogeneic stem cell transplantation. TCRdb re-analysed the RT-PCR reads in MiXCR, keeping a single row per CDR3 protein. The table has 200,000 to 250,000 distinct CDR3 sequences, less than 15% seen once. CDR1 and CDR2 (germline): ENHRY, SYGVKD. There are 16 residues in the CDR3. Trimming removed 6 bases from V and 6 bases from J; junction bases left unmatched: 12. Sequences were obtained from blood, either unsorted or a sorted T cell fraction (not recorded which). The genes are TRBV10-3 and TRBJ2-2; TRBD2 aligns across 8 bases. This receptor was obtained from a human donor who was either an allogeneic HSCT recipient or a stem cell or donor lymphocyte infusion donor (not recorded which). It is not recorded whose cells these are; they may come from a transplant donor. The CDR3 coding sequence is TGTGCCATCAGCCTAAACGGCGGGGGGCTACCCGGGGAGCTGTTTTTT. Amino acid sequence: CAISLNGGGLPGELFF.